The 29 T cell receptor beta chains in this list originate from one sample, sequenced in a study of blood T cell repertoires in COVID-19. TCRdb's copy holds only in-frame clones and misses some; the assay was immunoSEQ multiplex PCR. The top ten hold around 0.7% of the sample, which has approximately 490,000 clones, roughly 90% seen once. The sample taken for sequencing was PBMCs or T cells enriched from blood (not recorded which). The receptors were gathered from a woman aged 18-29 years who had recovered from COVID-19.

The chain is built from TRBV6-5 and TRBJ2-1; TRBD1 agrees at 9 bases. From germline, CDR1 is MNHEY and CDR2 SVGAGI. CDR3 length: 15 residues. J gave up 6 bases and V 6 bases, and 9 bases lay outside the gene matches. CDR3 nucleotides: TGTGCCAGCAGCCGGAAGACAGGGGGTCGCAATGAGCAGTTCTTC. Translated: CASSRKTGGRNEQFF.

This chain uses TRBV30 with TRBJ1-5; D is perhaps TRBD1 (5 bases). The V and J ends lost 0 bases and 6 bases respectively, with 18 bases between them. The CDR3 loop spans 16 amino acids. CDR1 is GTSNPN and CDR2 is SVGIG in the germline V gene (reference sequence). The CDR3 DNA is TGTGCCTGGAGTGTAGCGGGATCCCTGGGGGGTCAGCCCCAGCATTTT. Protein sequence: CAWSVAGSLGGQPQHF.

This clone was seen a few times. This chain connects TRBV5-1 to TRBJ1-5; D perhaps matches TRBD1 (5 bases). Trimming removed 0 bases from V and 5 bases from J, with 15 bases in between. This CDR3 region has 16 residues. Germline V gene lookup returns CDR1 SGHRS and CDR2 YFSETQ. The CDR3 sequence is CASSLGFGGSDQPQHF. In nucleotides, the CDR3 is TGCGCCAGCAGCTTGGGGTTTGGGGGGTCGGATCAGCCCCAGCATTTT.

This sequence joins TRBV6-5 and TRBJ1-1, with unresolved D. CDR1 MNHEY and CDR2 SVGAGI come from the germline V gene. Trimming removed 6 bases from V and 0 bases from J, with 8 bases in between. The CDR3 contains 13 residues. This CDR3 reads CASRTLLNTEAFF. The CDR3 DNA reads TGTGCCAGCAGGACTTTATTGAACACTGAAGCTTTCTTT.

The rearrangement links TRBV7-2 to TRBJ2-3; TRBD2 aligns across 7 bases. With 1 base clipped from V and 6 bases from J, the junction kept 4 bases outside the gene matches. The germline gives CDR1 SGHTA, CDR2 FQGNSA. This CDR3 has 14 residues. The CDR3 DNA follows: TGTGCCAGCAGCTTAGTTAGGGAGGGGGATACGCAGTATTTT. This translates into CASSLVREGDTQYF. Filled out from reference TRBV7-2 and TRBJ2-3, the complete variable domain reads GAGVSQSPSNKVTEKGKDVELRCDPISGHTALYWYRQSLGQGLEFLIYFQGNSAPDKSGLPSDRFSAERTGGSVSTLTIQRTQQEDSAVYLCASSLVREGDTQYFGPGTRLTVL.

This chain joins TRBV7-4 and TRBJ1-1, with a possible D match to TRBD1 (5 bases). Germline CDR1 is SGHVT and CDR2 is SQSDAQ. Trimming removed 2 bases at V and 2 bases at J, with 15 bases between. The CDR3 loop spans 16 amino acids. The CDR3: CASSLIMPWGNTEAFF. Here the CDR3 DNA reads TGTGCCAGCAGCTTAATTATGCCTTGGGGCAACACTGAAGCTTTCTTT.

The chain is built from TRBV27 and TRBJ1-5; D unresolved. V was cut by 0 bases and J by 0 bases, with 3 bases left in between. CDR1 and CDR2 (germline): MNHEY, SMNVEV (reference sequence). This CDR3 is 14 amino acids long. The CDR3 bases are TGTGCCAGCAGTTTATCAGCTAGCAATCAGCCCCAGCATTTT. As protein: CASSLSASNQPQHF.

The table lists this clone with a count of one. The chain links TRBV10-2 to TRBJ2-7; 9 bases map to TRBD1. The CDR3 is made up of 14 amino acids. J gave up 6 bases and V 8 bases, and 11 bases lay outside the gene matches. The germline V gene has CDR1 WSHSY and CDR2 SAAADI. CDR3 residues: CASQPGQGMGEQYF. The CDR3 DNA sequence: TGCGCCAGCCAACCGGGACAGGGTATGGGCGAGCAGTACTTC.

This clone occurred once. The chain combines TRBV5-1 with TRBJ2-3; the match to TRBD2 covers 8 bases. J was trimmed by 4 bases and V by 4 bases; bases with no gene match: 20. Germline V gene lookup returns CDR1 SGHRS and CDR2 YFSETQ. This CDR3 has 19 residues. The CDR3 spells CASSPRAVAGNAGADTQYF. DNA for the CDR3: TGCGCCAGCAGCCCTAGGGCGGTAGCGGGGAATGCGGGGGCAGATACGCAGTATTTT.

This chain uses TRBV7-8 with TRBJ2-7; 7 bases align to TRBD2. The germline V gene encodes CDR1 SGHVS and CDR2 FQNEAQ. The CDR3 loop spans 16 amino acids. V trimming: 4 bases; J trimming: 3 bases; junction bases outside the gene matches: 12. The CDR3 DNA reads TGTGCCAGCAGCTATCCCCGGGGAGGGGCTAACTACGAGCAGTACTTC. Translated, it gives CASSYPRGGANYEQYF.

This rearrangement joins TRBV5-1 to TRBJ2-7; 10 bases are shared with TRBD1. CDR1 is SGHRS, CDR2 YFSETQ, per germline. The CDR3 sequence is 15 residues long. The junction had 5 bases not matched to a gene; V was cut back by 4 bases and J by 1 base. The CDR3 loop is CASSQGTGVSYEQYF. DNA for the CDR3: TGCGCCAGCAGCCAGGGGACAGGGGTTTCCTACGAGCAGTACTTC.

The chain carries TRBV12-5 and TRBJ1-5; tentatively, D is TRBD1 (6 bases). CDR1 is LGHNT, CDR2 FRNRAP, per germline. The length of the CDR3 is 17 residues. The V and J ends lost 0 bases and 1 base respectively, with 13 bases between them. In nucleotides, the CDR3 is TGTGCTAGTGGTTTGGTTCCCGGGACACAAAGCAATCAGCCCCAGCATTTT. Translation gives CASGLVPGTQSNQPQHF.

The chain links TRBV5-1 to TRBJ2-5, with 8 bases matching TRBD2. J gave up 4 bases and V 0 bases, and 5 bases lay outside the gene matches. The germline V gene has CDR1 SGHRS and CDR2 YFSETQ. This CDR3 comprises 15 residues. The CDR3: CASSLERGGGETQYF. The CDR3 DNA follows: TGCGCCAGCAGCTTGGAACGGGGGGGAGGAGAGACCCAGTACTTC.

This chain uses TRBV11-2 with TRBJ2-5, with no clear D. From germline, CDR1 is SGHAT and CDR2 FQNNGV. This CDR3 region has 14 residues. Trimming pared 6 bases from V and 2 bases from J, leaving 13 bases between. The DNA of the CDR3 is TGTGCCAGCAGGCTGGGCAGCTTACAAGAGACCCAGTACTTC. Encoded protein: CASRLGSLQETQYF.

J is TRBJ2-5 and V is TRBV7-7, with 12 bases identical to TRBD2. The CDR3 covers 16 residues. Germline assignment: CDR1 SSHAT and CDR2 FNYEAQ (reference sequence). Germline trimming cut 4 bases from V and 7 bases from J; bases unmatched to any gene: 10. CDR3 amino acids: CASSSSTSGGGATQYF. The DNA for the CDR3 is TGTGCCAGCAGCTCTTCGACTAGCGGGGGTGGGGCGACCCAGTACTTC. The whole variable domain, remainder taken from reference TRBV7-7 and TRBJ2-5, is GAGVSQSPRYKVTKRGQDVTLRCDPISSHATLYWYQQALGQGPEFLTYFNYEAQPDKSGLPSDRFSAERPEGSISTLTIQRTEQRDSAMYRCASSSSTSGGGATQYFGPGTRLLVL.

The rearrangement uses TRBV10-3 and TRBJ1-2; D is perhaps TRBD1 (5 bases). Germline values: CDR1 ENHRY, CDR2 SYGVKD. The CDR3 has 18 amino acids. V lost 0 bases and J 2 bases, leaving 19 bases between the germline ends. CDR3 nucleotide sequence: TGTGCCATCAGTGAGTCGAGTAGGGGTCTCCTGAGAAACTATGGCTACACCTTC. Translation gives CAISESSRGLLRNYGYTF.

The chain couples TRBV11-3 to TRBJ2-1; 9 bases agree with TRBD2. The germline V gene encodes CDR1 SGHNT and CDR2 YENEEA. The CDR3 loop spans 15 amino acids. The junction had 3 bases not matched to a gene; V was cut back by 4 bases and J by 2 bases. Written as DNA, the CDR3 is TGTGCCAGCAGCTCAGCGGGGGGTACCTACAATGAGCAGTTCTTC. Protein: CASSSAGGTYNEQFF.

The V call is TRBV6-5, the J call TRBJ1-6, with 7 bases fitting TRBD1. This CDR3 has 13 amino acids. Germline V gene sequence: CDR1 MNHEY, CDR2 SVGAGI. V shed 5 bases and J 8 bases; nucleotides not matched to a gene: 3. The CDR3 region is CASSQGQHSPLHF. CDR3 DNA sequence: TGTGCCAGCAGTCAGGGACAGCATTCACCCCTCCACTTT.

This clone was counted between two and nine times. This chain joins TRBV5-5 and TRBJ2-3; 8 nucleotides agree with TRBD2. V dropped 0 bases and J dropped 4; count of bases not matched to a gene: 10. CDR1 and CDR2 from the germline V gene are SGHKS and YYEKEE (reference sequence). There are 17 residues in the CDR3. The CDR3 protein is CASSLGTSRGGADTQYF. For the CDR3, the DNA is TGTGCCAGCAGCTTGGGAACCAGCCGGGGGGGAGCAGATACGCAGTATTTT.

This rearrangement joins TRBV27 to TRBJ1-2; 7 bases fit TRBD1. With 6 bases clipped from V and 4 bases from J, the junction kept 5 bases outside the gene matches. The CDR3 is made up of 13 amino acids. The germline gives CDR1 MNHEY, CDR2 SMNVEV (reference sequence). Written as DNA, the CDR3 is TGTGCCAGCAGCTCGGGACAGATCTATGGCTACACCTTC. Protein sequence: CASSSGQIYGYTF.

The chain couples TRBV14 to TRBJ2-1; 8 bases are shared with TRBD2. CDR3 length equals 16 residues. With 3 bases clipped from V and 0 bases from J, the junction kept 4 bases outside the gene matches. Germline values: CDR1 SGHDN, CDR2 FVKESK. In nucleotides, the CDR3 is TGTGCCAGCAGCCATTTAGCGGGGCGCTCCTACAATGAGCAGTTCTTC. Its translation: CASSHLAGRSYNEQFF.

CDR3 in amino acids: CASSLGLVVSSYNEQFF. The CDR3 bases are TGTGCCAGCAGCTTAGGGTTGGTGGTTAGCTCCTACAATGAGCAGTTCTTC. V and J are TRBV7-2 and TRBJ2-1; D ambiguous. V lost 1 base, J lost 0 bases, and 13 bases lay in between. The CDR3 runs to 17 residues. Germline V gene data show CDR1 as SGHTA and CDR2 as FQGNSA.

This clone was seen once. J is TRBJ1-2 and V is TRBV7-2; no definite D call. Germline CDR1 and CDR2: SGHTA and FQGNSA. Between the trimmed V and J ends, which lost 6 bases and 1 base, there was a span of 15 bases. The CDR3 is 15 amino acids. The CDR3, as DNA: TGTGCCAGCAGACTACGTCAGATGGGTAACTATGGCTACACCTTC. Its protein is CASRLRQMGNYGYTF.

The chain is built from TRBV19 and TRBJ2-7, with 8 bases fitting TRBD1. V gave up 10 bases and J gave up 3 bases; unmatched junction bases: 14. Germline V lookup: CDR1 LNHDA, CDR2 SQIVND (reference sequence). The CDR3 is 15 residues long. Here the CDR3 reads CATAPGQAAFYEQYF. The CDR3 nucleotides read TGTGCCACCGCCCCGGGACAGGCTGCTTTCTACGAGCAGTACTTC.

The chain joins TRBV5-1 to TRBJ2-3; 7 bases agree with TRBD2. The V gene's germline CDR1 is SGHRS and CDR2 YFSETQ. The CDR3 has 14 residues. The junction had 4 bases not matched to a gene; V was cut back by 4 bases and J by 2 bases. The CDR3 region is CASSPGLNTDTQYF. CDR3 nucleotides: TGCGCCAGCAGCCCGGGACTAAACACAGATACGCAGTATTTT.

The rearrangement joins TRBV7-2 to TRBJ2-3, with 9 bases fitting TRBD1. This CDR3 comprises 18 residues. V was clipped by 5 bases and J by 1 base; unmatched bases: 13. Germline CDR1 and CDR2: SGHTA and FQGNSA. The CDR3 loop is CASSAQPVTGGGTDTQYF. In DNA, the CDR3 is TGTGCCAGCAGCGCCCAGCCGGTAACAGGGGGCGGCACAGATACGCAGTATTTT.

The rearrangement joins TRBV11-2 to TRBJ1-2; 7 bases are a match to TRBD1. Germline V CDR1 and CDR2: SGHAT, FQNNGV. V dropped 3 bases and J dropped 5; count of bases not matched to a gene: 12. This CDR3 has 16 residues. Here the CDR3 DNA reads TGTGCCAGCAGCTTCCTCGAGGGGGCGCCCCCGTATGGCTACACCTTC. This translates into CASSFLEGAPPYGYTF.

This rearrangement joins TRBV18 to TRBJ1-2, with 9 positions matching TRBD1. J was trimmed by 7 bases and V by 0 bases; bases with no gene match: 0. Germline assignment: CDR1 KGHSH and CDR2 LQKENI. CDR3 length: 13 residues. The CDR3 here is CASSPPTGGGYTF. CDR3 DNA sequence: TGTGCCAGCTCACCACCGACAGGGGGTGGCTACACCTTC.

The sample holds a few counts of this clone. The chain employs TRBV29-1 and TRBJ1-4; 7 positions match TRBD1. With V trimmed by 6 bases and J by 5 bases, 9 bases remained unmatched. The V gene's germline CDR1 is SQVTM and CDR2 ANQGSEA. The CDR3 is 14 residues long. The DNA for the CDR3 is TGCAGCGTCTTACAGACAGGGCGGAATGAAAAACTGTTTTTT. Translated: CSVLQTGRNEKLFF.